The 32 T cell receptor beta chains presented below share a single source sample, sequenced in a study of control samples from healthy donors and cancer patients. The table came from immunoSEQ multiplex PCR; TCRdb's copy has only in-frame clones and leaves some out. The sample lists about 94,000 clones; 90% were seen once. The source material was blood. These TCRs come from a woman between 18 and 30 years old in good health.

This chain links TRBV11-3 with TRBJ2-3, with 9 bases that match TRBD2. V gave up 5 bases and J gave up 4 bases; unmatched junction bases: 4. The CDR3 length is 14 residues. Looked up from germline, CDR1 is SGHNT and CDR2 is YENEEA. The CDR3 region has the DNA TGTGCCAGCAGCCCGACTAGCGGCGCAGATACGCAGTATTTT. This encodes CASSPTSGADTQYF.

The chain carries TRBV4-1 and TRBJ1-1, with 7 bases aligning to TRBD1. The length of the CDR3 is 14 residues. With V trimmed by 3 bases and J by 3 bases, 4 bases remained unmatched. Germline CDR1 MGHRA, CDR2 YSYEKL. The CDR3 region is CASSQPTGDTEAFF. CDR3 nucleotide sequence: TGCGCCAGCAGCCAGCCTACAGGGGACACTGAAGCTTTCTTT.

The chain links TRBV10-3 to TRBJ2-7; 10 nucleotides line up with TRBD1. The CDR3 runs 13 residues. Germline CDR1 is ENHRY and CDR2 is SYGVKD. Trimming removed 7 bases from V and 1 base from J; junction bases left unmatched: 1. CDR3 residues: CAITGQGSYEQYF. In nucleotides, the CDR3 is TGTGCCATCACGGGACAGGGGTCCTACGAGCAGTACTTC.

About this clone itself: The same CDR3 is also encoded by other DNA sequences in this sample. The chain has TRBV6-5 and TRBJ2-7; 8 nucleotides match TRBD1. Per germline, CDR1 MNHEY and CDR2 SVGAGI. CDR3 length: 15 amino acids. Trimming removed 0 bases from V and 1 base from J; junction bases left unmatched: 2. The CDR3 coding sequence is TGTGCCAGCAGTTACTCCGGGGACAGGTCCTACGAGCAGTACTTC. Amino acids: CASSYSGDRSYEQYF.

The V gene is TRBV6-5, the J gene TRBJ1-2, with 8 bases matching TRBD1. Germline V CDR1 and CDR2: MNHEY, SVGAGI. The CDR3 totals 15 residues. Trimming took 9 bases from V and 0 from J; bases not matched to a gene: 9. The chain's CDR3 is CARGDRRLSNYGYTF. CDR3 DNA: TGTGCCAGAGGGGACAGGCGCCTCTCTAACTATGGCTACACCTTC.

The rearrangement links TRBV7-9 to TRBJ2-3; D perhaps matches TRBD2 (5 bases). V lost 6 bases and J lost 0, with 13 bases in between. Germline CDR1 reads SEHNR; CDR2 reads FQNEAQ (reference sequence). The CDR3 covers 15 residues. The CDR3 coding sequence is TGTGCCAGCAGTCCGGACTCGGGCAGCACAGATACGCAGTATTTT. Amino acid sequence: CASSPDSGSTDTQYF.

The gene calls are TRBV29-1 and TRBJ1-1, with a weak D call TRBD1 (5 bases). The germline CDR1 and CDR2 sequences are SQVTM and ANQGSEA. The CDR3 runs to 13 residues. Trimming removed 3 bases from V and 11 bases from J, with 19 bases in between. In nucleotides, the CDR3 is TGCAGCGTTGAGTGGGGCTCCGGGACCGCGGCTTTCTTT. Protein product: CSVEWGSGTAAFF. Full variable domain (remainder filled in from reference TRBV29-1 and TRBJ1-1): SAVISQKPSRDICQRGTSLTIQCQVDSQVTMMFWYRQQPGQSLTLIATANQGSEATYESGFVIDKFPISRPNLTFSTLTVSNMSPEDSSIYLCSVEWGSGTAAFFGQGTRLTVV.

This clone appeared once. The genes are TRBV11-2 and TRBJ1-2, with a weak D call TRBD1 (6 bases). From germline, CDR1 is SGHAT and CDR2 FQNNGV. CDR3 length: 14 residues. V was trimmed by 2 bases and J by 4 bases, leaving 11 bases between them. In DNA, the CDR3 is TGTGCCAGCAGCTTAACAGGGTCGAGCTATGGCTACACCTTC. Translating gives CASSLTGSSYGYTF.

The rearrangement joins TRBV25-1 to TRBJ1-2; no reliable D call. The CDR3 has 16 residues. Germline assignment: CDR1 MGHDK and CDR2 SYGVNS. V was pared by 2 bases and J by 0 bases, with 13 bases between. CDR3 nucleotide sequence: TGTGCCAGCAGTGAACCCTATATTACGACTAACTATGGCTACACCTTC. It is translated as CASSEPYITTNYGYTF.

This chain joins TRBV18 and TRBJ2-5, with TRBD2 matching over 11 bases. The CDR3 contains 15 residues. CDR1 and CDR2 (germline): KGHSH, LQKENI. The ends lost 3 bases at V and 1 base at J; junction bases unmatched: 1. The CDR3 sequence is CASSPLAGGQETQYF. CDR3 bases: TGTGCCAGCTCACCCCTAGCGGGGGGCCAAGAGACCCAGTACTTC.

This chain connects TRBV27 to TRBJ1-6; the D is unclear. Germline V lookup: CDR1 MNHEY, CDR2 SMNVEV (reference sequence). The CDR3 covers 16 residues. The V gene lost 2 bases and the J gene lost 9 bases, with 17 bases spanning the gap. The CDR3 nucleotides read TGTGCCAGCAGTTTAAGGGATTTTACCGTGGTTTCACCCCTCCACTTT. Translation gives CASSLRDFTVVSPLHF.

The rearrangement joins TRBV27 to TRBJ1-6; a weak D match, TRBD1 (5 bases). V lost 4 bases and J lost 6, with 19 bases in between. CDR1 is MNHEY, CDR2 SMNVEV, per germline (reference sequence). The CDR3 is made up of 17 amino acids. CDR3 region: CASSYRTGGNFNSPLHF. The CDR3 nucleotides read TGTGCCAGCAGTTACCGGACGGGGGGGAACTTTAATTCACCCCTCCACTTT.

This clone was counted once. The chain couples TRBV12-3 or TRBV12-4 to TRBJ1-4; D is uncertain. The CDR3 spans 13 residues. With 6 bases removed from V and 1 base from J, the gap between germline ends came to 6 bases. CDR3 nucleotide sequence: TGTGCCAGCAGCAGACGAACTAATGAAAAACTGTTTTTT. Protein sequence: CASSRRTNEKLFF.

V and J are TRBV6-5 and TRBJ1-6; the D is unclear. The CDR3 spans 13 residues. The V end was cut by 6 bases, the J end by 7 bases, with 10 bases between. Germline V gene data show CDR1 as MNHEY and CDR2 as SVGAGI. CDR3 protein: CASRFLLNSPLHF. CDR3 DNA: TGTGCCAGCAGGTTCCTCCTCAATTCACCCCTCCACTTT.

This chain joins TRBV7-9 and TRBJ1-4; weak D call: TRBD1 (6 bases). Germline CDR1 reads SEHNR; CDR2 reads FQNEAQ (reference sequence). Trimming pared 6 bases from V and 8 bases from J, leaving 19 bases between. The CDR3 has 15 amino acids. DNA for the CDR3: TGTGCCAGCAGTTCAAAAGCAGGGGTATACGAAAAACTGTTTTTT. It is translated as CASSSKAGVYEKLFF.

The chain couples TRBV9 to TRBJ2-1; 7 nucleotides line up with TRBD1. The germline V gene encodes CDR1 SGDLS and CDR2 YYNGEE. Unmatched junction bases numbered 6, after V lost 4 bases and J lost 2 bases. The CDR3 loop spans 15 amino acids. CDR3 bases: TGTGCCAGCAGCCCCCGACAGGGTGCCTACAATGAGCAGTTCTTC. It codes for CASSPRQGAYNEQFF. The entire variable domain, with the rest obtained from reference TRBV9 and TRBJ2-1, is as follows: DSGVTQTPKHLITATGQRVTLRCSPRSGDLSVYWYQQSLDQGLQFLIQYYNGEERAKGNILERFSAQQFPDLHSELNLSSLELGDSALYFCASSPRQGAYNEQFFGPGTRLTVL.

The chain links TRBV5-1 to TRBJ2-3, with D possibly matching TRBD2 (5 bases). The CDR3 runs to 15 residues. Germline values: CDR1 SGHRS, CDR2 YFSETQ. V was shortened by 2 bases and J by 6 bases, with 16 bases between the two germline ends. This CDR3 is CASSFGLPPGDTQYF. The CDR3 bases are TGCGCCAGCAGCTTCGGGCTGCCGCCGGGGGATACGCAGTATTTT.

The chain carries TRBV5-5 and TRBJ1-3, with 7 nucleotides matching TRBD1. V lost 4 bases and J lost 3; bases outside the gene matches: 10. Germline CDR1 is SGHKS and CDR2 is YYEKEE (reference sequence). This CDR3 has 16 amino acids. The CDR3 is CASSARQGIFGNTIYF. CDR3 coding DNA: TGTGCCAGCAGCGCCCGACAGGGAATTTTTGGAAACACCATATATTTT.

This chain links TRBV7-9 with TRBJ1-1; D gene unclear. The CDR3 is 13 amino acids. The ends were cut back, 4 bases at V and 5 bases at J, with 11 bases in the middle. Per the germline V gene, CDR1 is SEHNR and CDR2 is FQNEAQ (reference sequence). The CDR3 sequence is CASSSTSGTEAFF. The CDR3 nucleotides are TGTGCCAGCAGCTCCACGTCGGGAACTGAAGCTTTCTTT.

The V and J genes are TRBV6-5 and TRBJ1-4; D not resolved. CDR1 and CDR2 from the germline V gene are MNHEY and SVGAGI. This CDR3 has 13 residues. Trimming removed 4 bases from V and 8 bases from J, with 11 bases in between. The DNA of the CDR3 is TGTGCCAGCAGTTCCAGTCTTATCGAAAAACTGTTTTTT. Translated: CASSSSLIEKLFF.

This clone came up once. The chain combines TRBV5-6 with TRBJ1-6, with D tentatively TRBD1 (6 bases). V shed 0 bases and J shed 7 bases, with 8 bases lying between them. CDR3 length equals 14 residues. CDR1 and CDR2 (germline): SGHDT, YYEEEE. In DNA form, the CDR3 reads TGTGCCAGCAGCTTGGGGGGACACAATTCACCCCTCCACTTT. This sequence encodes CASSLGGHNSPLHF.

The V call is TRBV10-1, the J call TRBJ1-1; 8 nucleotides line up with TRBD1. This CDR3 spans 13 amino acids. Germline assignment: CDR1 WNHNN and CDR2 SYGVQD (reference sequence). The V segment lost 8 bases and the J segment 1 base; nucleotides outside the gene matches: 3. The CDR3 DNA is TGCGCCAGCCGACAGGGGTCGAACACTGAAGCTTTCTTT. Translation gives CASRQGSNTEAFF.

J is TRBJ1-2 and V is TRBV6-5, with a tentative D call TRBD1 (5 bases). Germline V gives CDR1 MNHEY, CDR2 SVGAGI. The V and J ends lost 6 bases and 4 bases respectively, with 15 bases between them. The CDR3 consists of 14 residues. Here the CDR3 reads CASRFTGVGYGYTF. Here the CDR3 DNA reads TGTGCCAGCAGATTTACGGGGGTAGGCTATGGCTACACCTTC.

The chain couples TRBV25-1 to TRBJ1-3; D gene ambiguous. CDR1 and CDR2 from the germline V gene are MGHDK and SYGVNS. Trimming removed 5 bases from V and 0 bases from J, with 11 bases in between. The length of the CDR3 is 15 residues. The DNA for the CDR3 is TGTGCCAGCAGTCCTAGCATTGACTCTGGAAACACCATATATTTT. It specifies CASSPSIDSGNTIYF.

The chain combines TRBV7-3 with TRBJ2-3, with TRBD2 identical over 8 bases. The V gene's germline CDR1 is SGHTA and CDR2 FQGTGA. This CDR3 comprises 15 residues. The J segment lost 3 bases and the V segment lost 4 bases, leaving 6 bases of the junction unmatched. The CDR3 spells CASSWSSGSTDTQYF. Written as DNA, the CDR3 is TGTGCCAGCAGCTGGTCTAGCGGGTCAACAGATACGCAGTATTTT.

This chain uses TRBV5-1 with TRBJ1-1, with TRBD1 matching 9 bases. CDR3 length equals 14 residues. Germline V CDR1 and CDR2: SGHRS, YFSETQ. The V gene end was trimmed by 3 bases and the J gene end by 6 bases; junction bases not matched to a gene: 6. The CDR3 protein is CASSWGQGTAEAFF. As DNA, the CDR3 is TGCGCCAGCAGCTGGGGACAGGGAACGGCTGAAGCTTTCTTT.

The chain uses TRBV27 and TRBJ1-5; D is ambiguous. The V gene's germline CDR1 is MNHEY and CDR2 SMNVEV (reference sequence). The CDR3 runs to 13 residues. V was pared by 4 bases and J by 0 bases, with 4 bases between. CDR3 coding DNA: TGTGCCAGCAGTTCCTATAGCAATCAGCCCCAGCATTTT. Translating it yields CASSSYSNQPQHF.

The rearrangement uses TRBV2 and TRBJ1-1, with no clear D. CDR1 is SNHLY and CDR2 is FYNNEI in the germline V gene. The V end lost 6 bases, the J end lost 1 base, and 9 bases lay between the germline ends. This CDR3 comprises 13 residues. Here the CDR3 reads CASRGLWNTEAFF. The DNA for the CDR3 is TGTGCCAGCAGGGGCCTGTGGAACACTGAAGCTTTCTTT.

The CDR3 region is CASSYQDNQPQHF. CDR3 in DNA: TGTGCCAGCAGTTATCAGGACAATCAGCCCCAGCATTTT. V is TRBV27 and J is TRBJ1-5; no firm D call. Germline values: CDR1 MNHEY, CDR2 SMNVEV (reference sequence). The V and J ends lost 4 bases and 3 bases respectively, with 7 bases between them. The CDR3 extends over 13 amino acids.

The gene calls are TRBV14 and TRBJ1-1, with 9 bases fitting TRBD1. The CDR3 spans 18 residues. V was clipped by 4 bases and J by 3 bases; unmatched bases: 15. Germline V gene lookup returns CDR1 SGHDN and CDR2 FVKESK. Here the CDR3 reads CASSLTFGQGTFDTEAFF. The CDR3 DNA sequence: TGTGCCAGCAGCCTTACCTTCGGACAGGGGACGTTTGACACTGAAGCTTTCTTT.

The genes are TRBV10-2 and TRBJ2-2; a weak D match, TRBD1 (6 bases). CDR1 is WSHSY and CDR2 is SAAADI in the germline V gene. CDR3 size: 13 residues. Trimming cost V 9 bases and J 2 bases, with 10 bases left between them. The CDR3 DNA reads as TGCGCCAGTACGGACAGAAACACCGGGGAGCTGTTTTTT. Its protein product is CASTDRNTGELFF.

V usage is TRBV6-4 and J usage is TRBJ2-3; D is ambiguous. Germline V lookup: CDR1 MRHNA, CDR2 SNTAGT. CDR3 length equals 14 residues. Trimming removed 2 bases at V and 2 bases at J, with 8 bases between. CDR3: CASSDRVDTDTQYF. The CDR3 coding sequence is TGTGCCAGCAGTGACAGGGTGGACACAGATACGCAGTATTTT.